This T cell receptor (beta chain) stems from a study of cytomegalovirus exposure and HLA in healthy donors. Study-wide results and limits: The authors later linked a missense DCLRE1C variant to TCR beta V- and J-gene trimming. Specific recognition of CMV antigens was confirmed in vitro for a few chains (all CMV-associated). In a later analysis, at a false discovery rate of 0.05, approximately 15,000 TCR beta sequences matched HLA alleles. Most TCRs appeared rarely, but some public TCRs recurred in many donors.

With 60 Vbeta and 13 Jbeta primers, the PCR was carried out. The assay was immunoSEQ multiplex PCR, and TCRdb's table has in-frame clones only and misses some. The data hold some 90,000 clones, with over 70% observed a single time. CDR3 size: 13 residues. The J segment lost 4 bases and the V segment lost 4 bases, leaving 3 bases of the junction unmatched. Germline CDR1 and CDR2: SEHNR and FQNEAQ (reference sequence). This clone has just a few counts. Its target is unknown. The chain couples TRBV7-9 to TRBJ1-2, with 7 positions matching TRBD1. This receptor was taken from a man between 40 and 49 years old in good health and CMV-seronegative. Sequencing was done on a sample of PBMCs. The CDR3 spells CASSSGTAYGYTF. DNA for the CDR3: TGTGCCAGCAGCTCAGGGACAGCCTATGGCTACACCTTC.